These 5 T cell receptor beta chains came from one sample sequenced in a study of vaccination and CD4 T cells after COVID-19. Cultured CD4+ T cell DNA underwent sequencing with the Oncomine TCR Beta short-read assay. TCRdb reprocessed the PCR reads with MiXCR, giving one entry per CDR3 protein. The sample has about 12,000 distinct CDR3 sequences, 45% to 55% seen once. For these receptors, no antigen is known. Described treatment: roughly 10-day PBMC culture with coronavirus spike peptide pools or control peptides (ViraFEST assay). Sequenced sample: CD4+ T cells from blood, cultured in vitro. The origin of the receptors is a human donor who had recovered from COVID-19.

This chain links TRBV28 with TRBJ2-2; 10 bases are a match to TRBD2. This CDR3 is 16 amino acids long. With 7 bases clipped from V and 5 bases from J, the junction kept 10 bases outside the gene matches. Germline CDR1 and CDR2: MDHEN and SYDVKM. DNA for the CDR3: TGTGCCAGCAAGAGGCTAGCGGGAGTTGGTACCGGGGAGCTGTTTTTT. It encodes CASKRLAGVGTGELFF.

V usage is TRBV2 and J usage is TRBJ2-3; perhaps D is TRBD1 or TRBD2 (5 bases each). The CDR3 totals 14 residues. The germline gives CDR1 SNHLY, CDR2 FYNNEI. The germline V and J ends were trimmed by 4 bases and 4 bases, with 12 bases remaining between them. CDR3 sequence reads: CASSAQLGADTQYF. The CDR3 DNA sequence: TGTGCCAGCAGTGCACAACTAGGGGCAGATACGCAGTATTTT. The full variable domain, rest sourced from reference TRBV2 and TRBJ2-3, is EPEVTQTPSHQVTQMGQEVILRCVPISNHLYFYWYRQILGQKVEFLVSFYNNEISEKSEIFDDQFSVERPDGSNFTLKIRSTKLEDSAMYFCASSAQLGADTQYFGPGTRLTVL.

In regard to this clonotype: Since a much larger clone is just one base distant, this may be a read error. The gene calls are TRBV6-1 and TRBJ2-2, with 7 nucleotides matching TRBD2. Trimming cost V 11 bases and J 4 bases; bases outside gene matches: 13. Germline V gene sequence: CDR1 MNHNS, CDR2 SASEGT. CDR3 length: 15 residues. In DNA, the CDR3 is TGTGCCTTCTCCGTCCGGGGGGTTAGCACCGGGGAGCTGTTTTTT. This gives the protein CAFSVRGVSTGELFF.

V gene TRBV12-3 or TRBV12-4 combines with J gene TRBJ2-5; D is uncertain. CDR3 length equals 14 residues. Deletions cut 7 bases from V and 5 bases from J, with 17 bases between. CDR3 loop: CASTLRASVETQYF. DNA for the CDR3: TGTGCCAGCACCTTACGGGCGTCTGTGGAGACCCAGTACTTC.

The rearrangement joins TRBV7-8 to TRBJ1-1; D remains unclear. CDR1 is SGHVS, CDR2 FQNEAQ, per germline. The V gene lost 7 bases and the J gene lost 5 bases, with 14 bases spanning the gap. The CDR3 runs 13 residues. The CDR3 reads CASKLLLETEAFF. The CDR3, as DNA: TGTGCCAGCAAACTTCTATTGGAGACTGAAGCTTTCTTT. Looking up the rest from reference TRBV7-8 and TRBJ1-1 gives the full variable domain: GAGVSQSPRYKVAKRGQDVALRCDPISGHVSLFWYQQALGQGPEFLTYFQNEAQLDKSGLPSDRFFAERPEGSVSTLKIQRTQQEDSAVYLCASKLLLETEAFFGQGTRLTVV.